The 32 T cell receptor beta chains presented below share a single source sample, sequenced in a study of blood T cells in healthy people across ages. Combining a sample-barcoded 5' primer with a J-beta primer mix, a second PCR ran for about 6 to 12 cycles. TCRdb re-called the 5' RACE reads with MiXCR, one entry per CDR3 protein. The data contain around 990,000 distinct CDR3 sequences, approximately 25% of them singletons. These data also featured in a second study, about T cells of mothers and their children.

Sequencing used blood. The receptor set was obtained from a girl under 10 years old in good health.

The rearrangement links TRBV12-5 to TRBJ2-7; 11 bases agree with TRBD1. Losses at the gene ends were 3 bases for V and 3 bases for J; bases not matched to a gene: 7. Per germline, CDR1 LGHNT and CDR2 FRNRAP. The CDR3 is 16 residues long. DNA of the CDR3: TGTGCTAGTGGTTTTACTACGGGACAGGGGGACTACGAGCAGTACTTC. It translates to CASGFTTGQGDYEQYF.

V is TRBV11-2 and J is TRBJ2-4; 11 nucleotides agree with TRBD2. The CDR3 spans 19 residues. After removal of 5 bases from V and 0 bases from J, the junction contained 12 bases not matched to a gene. Germline V lookup: CDR1 SGHAT, CDR2 FQNNGV. The CDR3 sequence: CASSPGTSGRGLAKNIQYF. The CDR3 nucleotides read TGTGCCAGCAGCCCCGGGACTAGCGGCCGGGGACTAGCCAAAAACATTCAGTACTTC.

The rearrangement joins TRBV10-3 to TRBJ1-6; no clear D gene. Germline V gives CDR1 ENHRY, CDR2 SYGVKD. CDR3 length: 13 residues. V lost 11 bases and J lost 0, with 8 bases in between. The CDR3 coding sequence is TGTGCCGGGCGAAGCTCCTATAATTCACCCCTCCACTTT. Its protein product is CAGRSSYNSPLHF.

CDR3 sequence: CSARDFTGEVDTQYF. CDR3 in DNA: TGCAGTGCTAGAGATTTTACGGGGGAGGTAGATACGCAGTATTTT. The chain couples TRBV20-1 to TRBJ2-3; a weak D match, TRBD2 (6 bases). Germline loops: CDR1 DFQATT, CDR2 SNEGSKA (reference sequence). The CDR3 contains 15 residues. V was pared by 0 bases and J by 5 bases, with 15 bases between.

In this sample, this clonotype turned up many times. This chain connects TRBV28 to TRBJ1-1; D gene unclear. The CDR3 runs 14 residues. The V end was cut by 3 bases, the J end by 3 bases, with 11 bases between. From germline, CDR1 is MDHEN and CDR2 SYDVKM. CDR3 in amino acids: CASSLSPWDTEAFF. The CDR3 DNA reads as TGTGCCAGCAGTTTGAGCCCCTGGGACACTGAAGCTTTCTTT.

The rearrangement uses TRBV5-5 and TRBJ1-6, with a possible D match to TRBD1 (5 bases). V was clipped by 0 bases and J by 6 bases, with 10 bases between them. The CDR3 is 15 residues long. Germline V gives CDR1 SGHKS, CDR2 YYEKEE (reference sequence). CDR3 DNA: TGTGCCAGCAGCTTGGCTCAGGGCAGTAATTCACCCCTCCACTTT. Translating it yields CASSLAQGSNSPLHF.

The genes are TRBV20-1 and TRBJ2-5; no firm D call. The J call is in doubt because the DNA end fits TRBJ2-7 better. The CDR3 runs 14 residues. The germline V gene has CDR1 DFQATT and CDR2 SNEGSKA (reference sequence). The CDR3 protein is CSAYPGLAGNEQYF. Here the CDR3 DNA reads TGCAGTGCTTATCCGGGTCTGGCTGGGAACGAGCAGTACTTC.

This chain connects TRBV10-3 to TRBJ1-5, with TRBD1 matching 7 bases. This CDR3 region has 13 residues. V trimming: 8 bases; J trimming: 6 bases; junction bases outside the gene matches: 7. Looked up from germline, CDR1 is ENHRY and CDR2 is SYGVKD. The CDR3 DNA follows: TGTGCCATCCTCGGGACAGAGGCTCAGCCCCAGCATTTT. It yields the protein CAILGTEAQPQHF.

The V gene is TRBV7-2, the J gene TRBJ1-2; D is perhaps TRBD1 (6 bases). This CDR3 spans 14 amino acids. V lost 3 bases and J 3 bases, leaving 11 bases between the germline ends. Germline V CDR1 and CDR2: SGHTA, FQGNSA. CDR3 in amino acids: CASSFPGADYGYTF. Written as DNA, the CDR3 is TGTGCCAGCAGCTTCCCAGGGGCTGACTATGGCTACACCTTC. Looking up the rest from reference TRBV7-2 and TRBJ1-2 gives the full variable domain: GAGVSQSPSNKVTEKGKDVELRCDPISGHTALYWYRQSLGQGLEFLIYFQGNSAPDKSGLPSDRFSAERTGGSVSTLTIQRTQQEDSAVYLCASSFPGADYGYTFGSGTRLTVV.

This clonotype was detected only a few times. This chain uses TRBV7-6 with TRBJ2-5; D remains ambiguous. The germline V and J ends were trimmed by 2 bases and 3 bases, with 10 bases remaining between them. CDR1 is SGHVS and CDR2 is FNYEAQ in the germline V gene. The CDR3 extends over 14 amino acids. This CDR3 is CASSLNQYKETQYF. CDR3 coding DNA: TGTGCCAGCAGCTTAAATCAGTACAAAGAGACCCAGTACTTC.

This clonotype was seen a handful of times. The chain is built from TRBV20-1 and TRBJ1-3; 10 bases line up with TRBD1. The CDR3 is made up of 16 amino acids. The V segment lost 1 base and the J segment 3 bases; nucleotides outside the gene matches: 6. Germline-derived CDR1 and CDR2 are DFQATT and SNEGSKA (reference sequence). The CDR3 coding sequence is TGCAGTGCTAGAGCTTCCGGGACAGGGGATGGAAACACCATATATTTT. The encoded protein is CSARASGTGDGNTIYF.

This clonotype came up once. The DNA is omitted, as the CDR3 cannot be located on it reliably, and the CDR3 follows TCRdb's listing. The V gene is TRBV3-1, the J gene TRBJ2-5; the table assigns TRBD2, which was not confirmed against the DNA. The CDR3 numbers 13 amino acids, ends counted. Germline V lookup: CDR1 LGHDT, CDR2 YNNKEL (reference sequence). CDR3 loop: CASSQVASGAEFF.

The chain joins TRBV20-1 to TRBJ2-7; 7 bases match TRBD2. J lost 4 bases, V lost 0 bases, and 12 bases had no gene match. The CDR3 contains 16 residues. Looked up from germline, CDR1 is DFQATT and CDR2 is SNEGSKA (reference sequence). CDR3 region: CSARDPRGGRLYEQYF. CDR3 sequence (DNA): TGCAGTGCTAGAGATCCGAGGGGCGGGAGACTTTACGAGCAGTACTTC.

The rearrangement links TRBV29-1 to TRBJ1-1; tentatively, D is TRBD1 (5 bases). The CDR3 runs to 14 residues. CDR1 SQVTM and CDR2 ANQGSEA come from the germline V gene. V was cut by 3 bases and J by 3 bases, with 14 bases left in between. CDR3 sequence: CSVDGAGTHTEAFF. As DNA, the CDR3 is TGCAGCGTTGACGGCGCCGGGACCCACACTGAAGCTTTCTTT.

The chain joins TRBV7-3 to TRBJ1-2, with D possibly being TRBD1 (5 bases). The CDR3 sequence is 14 residues long. Germline V gene data show CDR1 as SGHTA and CDR2 as FQGTGA. V gave up 5 bases and J gave up 7 bases, with 17 bases separating them. Written as DNA, the CDR3 is TGTGCCAGCAGCCCCCGGGGTTGGCAGGGTGGCTACACCTTC. This sequence encodes CASSPRGWQGGYTF.

V and J are TRBV12-3 or TRBV12-4 and TRBJ1-1; 7 bases fit TRBD1. The CDR3 is made up of 14 amino acids. Germline trimming cut 6 bases from V and 5 bases from J; bases unmatched to any gene: 9. The DNA for the CDR3 is TGTGCCAGCAGCTTACACCAGGGGGGTACTGAAGCTTTCTTT. This encodes CASSLHQGGTEAFF.

This clonotype showed up just a few times. V is TRBV11-2 and J is TRBJ2-5, with 8 bases aligning to TRBD1. The CDR3 has 16 residues. Trimming cost V 5 bases and J 5 bases; bases outside gene matches: 13. Germline CDR1 SGHAT, CDR2 FQNNGV. The CDR3 here is CASSPGAGGLGETQYF. In nucleotides, the CDR3 is TGTGCCAGCAGCCCTGGGGCAGGGGGCTTAGGGGAGACCCAGTACTTC.

V is TRBV9 and J is TRBJ2-2; D not resolved. The V gene lost 2 bases and the J gene lost 7 bases, with 18 bases spanning the gap. The CDR3 extends over 16 amino acids. Germline lookup yields CDR1 SGDLS and CDR2 YYNGEE. The CDR3 protein is CASSVETDLFGGELFF. The CDR3 DNA reads TGTGCCAGCAGCGTTGAAACAGACCTTTTTGGCGGGGAGCTGTTTTTT.

J is TRBJ2-1 and V is TRBV20-1; weak D call: TRBD2 (6 bases). This CDR3 has 14 residues. Germline V lookup: CDR1 DFQATT, CDR2 SNEGSKA (reference sequence). The V end lost 4 bases, the J end lost 2 bases, and 12 bases lay between the germline ends. The CDR3, as DNA: TGCAGTGCTACCCTTGGGGGGACCTACAATGAGCAGTTCTTC. This gives the protein CSATLGGTYNEQFF.

This clonotype has a handful of counts. J is TRBJ2-7 and V is TRBV6-5, with 7 bases fitting TRBD2. V dropped 7 bases and J dropped 3; count of bases not matched to a gene: 9. The germline V gene encodes CDR1 MNHEY and CDR2 SVGAGI. The CDR3 length is 14 residues. Here the CDR3 DNA reads TGTGCCAGCACAGAGGCTAGCGGCTTCTACGAGCAGTACTTC. Amino acids: CASTEASGFYEQYF.

This clonotype was seen repeatedly, ten times or more. V is TRBV2 and J is TRBJ2-1; 7 positions agree with TRBD1. V lost 6 bases and J lost 8; bases outside the gene matches: 7. The V gene's germline CDR1 is SNHLY and CDR2 FYNNEI. The CDR3 runs to 13 residues. The CDR3 region is CASSTTGYDEQFF. For the CDR3, the DNA is TGTGCCAGCAGCACGACAGGGTACGATGAGCAGTTCTTC.

The V gene is TRBV7-9, the J gene TRBJ2-1; TRBD1 agrees at 8 bases. Germline V lookup: CDR1 SEHNR, CDR2 FQNEAQ (reference sequence). Trimming took 5 bases from V and 5 from J; bases not matched to a gene: 8. The CDR3 is 15 residues long. CDR3: CASSSGQGVNNEQFF. CDR3 DNA: TGTGCCAGCAGCAGCGGACAGGGAGTTAACAATGAGCAGTTCTTC.

CDR3 loop: CASSPPLGFRETQYF. CDR3 DNA: TGTGCCAGCAGCCCCCCACTGGGGTTTAGAGAGACCCAGTACTTC. The V call is TRBV12-3 or TRBV12-4, the J call TRBJ2-5; D not resolved. Trimming pared 6 bases from V and 4 bases from J, leaving 18 bases between. This CDR3 has 15 residues.

The chain carries TRBV2 and TRBJ1-5, with 8 bases fitting TRBD1. Germline lookup yields CDR1 SNHLY and CDR2 FYNNEI. V gave up 4 bases and J gave up 1 base; unmatched junction bases: 9. There are 17 residues in the CDR3. CDR3 DNA: TGTGCCAGCAGTGCGTCAGGGGGCCTTGGCAGCAATCAGCCCCAGCATTTT. This sequence encodes CASSASGGLGSNQPQHF.

This chain joins TRBV18 and TRBJ2-2; D gene unclear. Deletions cut 0 bases from V and 6 bases from J, with 8 bases between. This CDR3 contains 14 residues. In germline, CDR1 is KGHSH, CDR2 LQKENI. CDR3 DNA sequence: TGTGCCAGCTCACCACCTCTAGTTGCCGGGGAGCTGTTTTTT. It translates to CASSPPLVAGELFF. Full variable domain (outside the CDR3, taken from reference TRBV18 and TRBJ2-2): NAGVMQNPRHLVRRRGQEARLRCSPMKGHSHVYWYRQLPEEGLKFMVYLQKENIIDESGMPKERFSAEFPKEGPSILRIQQVVRGDSAAYFCASSPPLVAGELFFGEGSRLTVL.

This clonotype was detected only a few times. The chain joins TRBV7-9 to TRBJ2-1; no clear D. The length of the CDR3 is 15 residues. V was shortened by 5 bases and J by 3 bases, with 14 bases between the two germline ends. The germline V gene has CDR1 SEHNR and CDR2 FQNEAQ (reference sequence). The CDR3: CASSANAELYNEQFF. CDR3 nucleotide sequence: TGTGCCAGCAGCGCCAACGCGGAACTCTACAATGAGCAGTTCTTC.

This clonotype was seen a few times. The chain has TRBV21-1 and TRBJ2-7; no DNA check was done on the table's D call, TRBD1. TRBV21-1 is an annotated pseudogene. CDR3 length: 16 residues. The CDR3 DNA is TGTGCCAGCAGTTGTCCCTCGAGAGGGAATCCCTACGAGCAGTACTTC. Amino acids: CASSCPSRGNPYEQYF.

The sample holds a few counts of this clonotype. J is TRBJ2-3 and V is TRBV5-1; no definite D call. The CDR3 covers 15 residues. In germline, CDR1 is SGHRS, CDR2 YFSETQ. Trimming cost V 0 bases and J 6 bases, with 14 bases left between them. The DNA for the CDR3 is TGCGCCAGCAGCTTGGTAGTAGGCGGTTCGGATACGCAGTATTTT. Translated, it gives CASSLVVGGSDTQYF. Complete variable domain (other parts from reference TRBV5-1 and TRBJ2-3): KAGVTQTPRYLIKTRGQQVTLSCSPISGHRSVSWYQQTPGQGLQFLFEYFSETQRNKGNFPGRFSGRQFSNSRSEMNVSTLELGDSALYLCASSLVVGGSDTQYFGPGTRLTVL.

The chain couples TRBV5-1 to TRBJ1-6; D remains ambiguous. This CDR3 comprises 16 residues. The germline V gene has CDR1 SGHRS and CDR2 YFSETQ. Trimming stripped 4 bases from V and 8 bases from J, with 19 bases between. CDR3: CASSDGIRTFYSPLHF. The CDR3, as DNA: TGCGCCAGCAGCGATGGTATCCGGACCTTCTATTCACCCCTCCACTTT.

The chain joins TRBV6-1 to TRBJ1-6; D is possibly TRBD1 (5 bases). V was clipped by 5 bases and J by 7 bases, with 12 bases between them. From germline, CDR1 is MNHNS and CDR2 SASEGT. The CDR3 is 14 residues long. CDR3 region: CASSTGTENSPLHF. The DNA of the CDR3 is TGTGCCAGCAGTACCGGGACTGAGAATTCACCCCTCCACTTT.

This clonotype has just a few counts. The chain couples TRBV6-1 to TRBJ2-7, with a weak D call TRBD2 (5 bases). Germline V gene lookup returns CDR1 MNHNS and CDR2 SASEGT. This CDR3 contains 15 residues. Deletions cut 0 bases from V and 4 bases from J, with 13 bases between. The CDR3 DNA reads TGTGCCAGCAGTGAAGCGCGGGTGTCATCGTACGAGCAGTACTTC. This codes for CASSEARVSSYEQYF.

For this clonotype: Sequence at one end of the junction differs from germline and may be a read error. This chain connects TRBV29-1 to TRBJ2-1; D is perhaps TRBD1 or TRBD2 (5 bases each). The germline CDR1 and CDR2 sequences are SQVTM and ANQGSEA. CDR3 length equals 14 residues. The CDR3 region is CNVVGGDVHNEQFF. The CDR3, as DNA: TGCAACGTTGTTGGGGGAGATGTCCACAATGAGCAGTTCTTC.